This TCR beta chain was recorded in a study of beta chain features in type 1 diabetes. Study-level background: Summed over all samples, the examined sorted cells came to 85 million to 140 million. Study-wide points: Shorter templates might be favored by PCR, and equally so in patients and in controls. Moderate yet significant TCRB CDR3 shortening was seen in Type 1 diabetes patients in all four CD4+ subsets. In comparison with healthy donors, patients had naive, central memory and Treg TCRB repertoires that appeared more similar.

This clone has just a few counts. The antigen is undetermined. Germline-derived CDR1 and CDR2 are SEHNR and FQNEAQ (reference sequence). There are 15 residues in the CDR3. V was cut by 5 bases and J by 3 bases, with 16 bases left in between. What was sequenced were expressed TCRB transcripts, since all of the isolated RNA had been reverse transcribed. Some clones are missing from TCRdb's copy, which holds only in-frame ones; the method was immunoSEQ multiplex PCR. The sample has about 360,000 clones, 10% to 15% seen once; the top ten hold roughly 0.017%. Material: naive CD4+ T cells from blood. The clonotype comes from a man aged 18 to 35 in good health. V gene TRBV7-9 combines with J gene TRBJ1-2, with a possible D match to TRBD1 (5 bases). CDR3 protein: CASSPRVGRDYGYTF. As DNA, the CDR3 is TGTGCCAGCAGCCCCAGGGTCGGCCGGGACTATGGCTACACCTTC.